The entry below describes one TCR beta chain. Its antigen is not known. The sample belongs to a study of T cell responses to AZD1222 COVID-19 vaccine. Study-wide results and limits: At study baseline, merely about 6 AZD1222 recipients were seropositive.

Germline values: CDR1 SGHDN, CDR2 FVKESK. The J segment lost 3 bases and the V segment lost 4 bases, leaving 4 bases of the junction unmatched. The CDR3 has 14 residues. Assay: immunoSEQ multiplex PCR; the TCRdb copy retains only in-frame clones and omits some. The sample holds 160,000 or so clones, approximately 89% seen once. The genes are TRBV14 and TRBJ2-7; 9 bases map to TRBD1. The clonotype was recovered from an adult in good health. Here the sequenced sample was peripheral blood, taken on day 0 of AZD1222 vaccination. CDR3 in DNA: TGTGCCAGCAGCCGGGGACAGGGAATCTACGAGCAGTACTTC. It translates to CASSRGQGIYEQYF.